This TCR beta chain appears in the sequencing data of a study of T-cell reconstitution after alpha-beta-depleted transplantation in children (dated by TCRdb to the mid-2010s). For context, the study as a whole: T-cell immune reconstitution after TCRalphabeta/CD19-depleted allogeneic hematopoietic cell transplantation in children was quantitatively tracked in the study by means of TCR repertoire profiling. Summary of the overall study and its limitations: In some patients, the high TCRbeta diversity seen at day 60 was put down to recipient T cells and intrathymic progenitors that had survived conditioning. The frequencies of hyperexpanded clones fell over the following months, and after one year, T-cell counts and TCRbeta diversity were mostly attributed to newly produced T cells. The apparently early recovery of alphabetaT-cell counts about two months after transplant reportedly depended on only several hundred rapidly expanded clones that came from non-depleted graft cells.

This clonotype has a handful of counts. The clone's antigen remains unknown. The record has no base qualities; no much larger clone is one base away. Sample treatment or condition, as interpreted from the label and publication: allogeneic hematopoietic cell transplantation with graft depleted of TCRalphabeta T cells and CD19 B cells. Transplant recipients were children who received TCRalphabeta/CD19-depleted allogeneic hematopoietic cell grafts. Library method: PCR. The sequencer was an Illumina HiSeq 2500. To normalize quantification of the TCRbeta repertoire, the TCR libraries were built with molecular barcoding that relied on unique molecular identifiers. The public reads were quality trimmed at Q25 with fastp and then assembled into clones with MiXCR by TCRdb, keeping productive beta chains. Entries are consolidated by CDR3 protein sequence, retaining the most common genes and DNA. The sample contains hundreds of thousands of distinct CDR3 sequences, roughly 24% of them found a single time. Clones ranked in the top ten supply 13% to 15% of the sample.

Including the terminal cysteine and phenylalanine, the CDR3 comprises 13 residues. Only the CDR3 region is kept as DNA, spanning 39 bases read in frame from base 1. Via the germline V gene (reference sequence), CDR1 is LGHDT and CDR2 YNNKEL. V drops 4 bases and J drops 4 bases, leaving 8 bases in between. Specimen: PBMCs, mostly from graft donor cells, collected 360 days after TCRalphabeta/CD19-depleted stem cell transplant. This chain is built from TRBV3-1 and TRBJ2-1, with no confidently assigned D gene. The receptor comes from a boy younger than two who had a stem cell transplant for acute myeloid leukemia, so the T cells may come from the graft donor. Here is the DNA: TGTGCCAGCAGCCGTCAGAGTTACAATGAGCAGTTCTTC. This encodes CASSRQSYNEQFF.